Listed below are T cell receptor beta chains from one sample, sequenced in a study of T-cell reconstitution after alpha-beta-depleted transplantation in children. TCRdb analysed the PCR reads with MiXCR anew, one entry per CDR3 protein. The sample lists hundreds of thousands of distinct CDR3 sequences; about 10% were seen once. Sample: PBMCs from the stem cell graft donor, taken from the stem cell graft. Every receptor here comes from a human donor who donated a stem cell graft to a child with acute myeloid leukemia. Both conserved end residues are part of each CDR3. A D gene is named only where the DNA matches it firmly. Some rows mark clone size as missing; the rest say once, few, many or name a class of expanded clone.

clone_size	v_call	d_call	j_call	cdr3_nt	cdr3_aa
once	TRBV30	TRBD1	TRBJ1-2	TGTGCCTGGACCGGGACAGGGGGGTATGGCTACACCTTC	CAWTGTGGYGYTF
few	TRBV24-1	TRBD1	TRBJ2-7	TGTGCCACCAGTGATCCGCGGACAGGAGCCTACGAGCAGTACTTC	CATSDPRTGAYEQYF
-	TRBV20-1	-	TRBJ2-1	TGCAGTAGTCGCGGGGTGAGGGGGGGTGAGCAGTTCTTC	CSSRGVRGGEQFF
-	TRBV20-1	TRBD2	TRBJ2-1	TGCAGTGCTCCCAGACTAGCGGTAACGTACAATGAGCAGTTCTTC	CSAPRLAVTYNEQFF
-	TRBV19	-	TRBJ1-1	TGTGCCAGTAGGCCCGACAGGCCGATGAACACTGAAGCTTTCTTT	CASRPDRPMNTEAFF
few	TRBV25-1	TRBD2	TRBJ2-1	TGTGCCAGCAGTGACCGGACTAGCGGGAACAATGAGCAGTTCTTC	CASSDRTSGNNEQFF
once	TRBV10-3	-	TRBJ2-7	TGTGCCATCAACCGGGACGGCGAATTCTACGAGCAGTACTTC	CAINRDGEFYEQYF
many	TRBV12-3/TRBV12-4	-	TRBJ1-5	TGTGCCAGCAACCTGGGGGGAGTCGCCTCGCCCCAGCATTTT	CASNLGGVASPQHF
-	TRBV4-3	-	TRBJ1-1	TGCGCCAGCAGCCAGCAACCGGGGAACACTGAAGCTTTCTTT	CASSQQPGNTEAFF
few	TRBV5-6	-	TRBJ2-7	TGTGCCAGCAGCGCCAGTCACAGGAGCTCCTACGAGCAGTACTTC	CASSASHRSSYEQYF
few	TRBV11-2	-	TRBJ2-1	TGTGCCAGCAGCTTAGGCACAATCTGGTCTGGCAATGAGCAGTTCTTC	CASSLGTIWSGNEQFF
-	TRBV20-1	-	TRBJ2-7	TGCTGTGCTGGGGGTGCCTACGAGCAGTACTTC	CCAGGAYEQYF
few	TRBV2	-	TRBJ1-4	TGTGCCAGCAGGGCAGGGCGGAGTGAAAAACTGTTTTTT	CASRAGRSEKLFF
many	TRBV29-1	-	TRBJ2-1	TGCAGCGTTGACCTGGACAGGGACTATTATGAGCAGTTCTTC	CSVDLDRDYYEQFF
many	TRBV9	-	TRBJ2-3	TGTGCCAGCAGCGTAGGTGCGAATCCCACAGATACGCAGTATTTT	CASSVGANPTDTQYF
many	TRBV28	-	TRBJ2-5	TGTGCCAGCACCTCGCCAGGGCAAGATCAGACCCAGTACTTC	CASTSPGQDQTQYF
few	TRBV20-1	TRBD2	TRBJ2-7	TGCAGGGGGAGAGCGGGAGACGAGCAGTACTTC	CRGRAGDEQYF
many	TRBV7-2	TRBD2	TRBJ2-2	TGTGCCAGCAGCTTATCTGGGACTAGTATTAACACCGGGGAGCTGTTTTTT	CASSLSGTSINTGELFF
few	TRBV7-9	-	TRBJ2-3	TGTGCCAGCAGGGTAACAGGGAGCACAGATACGCAGTATTTT	CASRVTGSTDTQYF
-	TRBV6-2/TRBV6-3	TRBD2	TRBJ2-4	TGTGCCAGCAGTCTAACTAGCGGAACAAACATTCAGTACTTC	CASSLTSGTNIQYF
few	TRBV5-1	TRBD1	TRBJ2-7	TGCGCCAGCAGCTGGAACGAGGGGGGACAGGGGCTCTACGAGCAGTACTTC	CASSWNEGGQGLYEQYF
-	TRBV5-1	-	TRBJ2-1	TGCGCCAGCACGGGGGAGCGTTTTTGGGATGAGCAGTTCTTC	CASTGERFWDEQFF
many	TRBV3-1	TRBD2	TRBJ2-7	TGTGCCAGCAGCCAGGGACTAGGGAGCTCCTACGAGCAGTACTTC	CASSQGLGSSYEQYF
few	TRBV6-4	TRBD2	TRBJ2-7	TGTGCCAGCAGTCCCGGGACTAGCCACAGCGAGCAGTACTTC	CASSPGTSHSEQYF